Shown below are 32 T cell receptor beta chains from a single sample sequenced in a study of T cells in localized non-small cell lung cancer. Assay used: immunoSEQ multiplex PCR; TCRdb lists only in-frame clones, some missing. The sample shows roughly 16,000 clones, about 86% of them seen only once. The starting material was peripheral blood, obtained before any cancer treatment. The source of these receptors is a male donor aged 60 or over with stage III lung adenocarcinoma.

This clone has a handful of counts. J is TRBJ2-1 and V is TRBV18, with 7 bases identical to TRBD2. CDR3 length: 14 amino acids. From germline, CDR1 is KGHSH and CDR2 LQKENI. J lost 5 bases, V lost 6 bases, and 7 bases had no gene match. The chain's CDR3 is CASSSSGVDNEQFF. The CDR3 nucleotides read TGTGCCAGCTCCTCCAGCGGGGTAGACAATGAGCAGTTCTTC.

The table lists this clone with a few counts. This rearrangement joins TRBV9 to TRBJ2-7; 10 bases match TRBD1. Trimming at V came to 4 bases and at J to 5 bases, leaving 6 bases not matched to a gene. The CDR3 sequence is 14 residues long. CDR1 is SGDLS and CDR2 is YYNGEE in the germline V gene. The CDR3 here is CASSPTGGSDEQYF. CDR3 DNA: TGTGCCAGCAGCCCGACAGGGGGCAGCGACGAGCAGTACTTC.

This sequence joins TRBV2 and TRBJ1-5; no firm D call. This CDR3 is 14 amino acids long. CDR1 is SNHLY, CDR2 FYNNEI, per germline. Trimming pared 4 bases from V and 0 bases from J, leaving 7 bases between. CDR3 nucleotides: TGTGCCAGCAGTGCGACTAATAGCAATCAGCCCCAGCATTTT. Translated: CASSATNSNQPQHF. Full variable domain (rest looked up from reference TRBV2 and TRBJ1-5): EPEVTQTPSHQVTQMGQEVILRCVPISNHLYFYWYRQILGQKVEFLVSFYNNEISEKSEIFDDQFSVERPDGSNFTLKIRSTKLEDSAMYFCASSATNSNQPQHFGDGTRLSIL.

This clone occurred once. The rearrangement uses TRBV9 and TRBJ2-2; D is ambiguous. Germline lookup yields CDR1 SGDLS and CDR2 YYNGEE. This CDR3 has 14 residues. Deletions cut 0 bases from V and 4 bases from J, with 7 bases between. The CDR3 DNA reads as TGTGCCAGCAGCGTAGTAGAGGTCACCGGGGAGCTGTTTTTT. Translation gives CASSVVEVTGELFF.

The chain uses TRBV5-6 and TRBJ2-1; no clear D. Germline assignment: CDR1 SGHDT and CDR2 YYEEEE. The CDR3 is made up of 15 amino acids. The germline V and J ends were trimmed by 2 bases and 5 bases, with 14 bases remaining between them. Written as DNA, the CDR3 is TGTGCCAGCAGCTTTCTTTCCGGAAACAACAATGAGCAGTTCTTC. It translates to CASSFLSGNNNEQFF.

In its sample, this clone was seen a few times. The genes are TRBV6-1 and TRBJ2-3; D remains ambiguous. V was shortened by 5 bases and J by 0 bases, with 9 bases between the two germline ends. The CDR3 is 14 residues long. Germline V gene lookup returns CDR1 MNHNS and CDR2 SASEGT. CDR3 nucleotides: TGTGCCAGCAGTCGAACCTCGAGCACAGATACGCAGTATTTT. Translation gives CASSRTSSTDTQYF.

This chain uses TRBV30 with TRBJ2-7, with a tentative D call TRBD1 (6 bases). V lost 2 bases to trimming and J lost 6 bases, with 17 bases between them. CDR3 size: 14 residues. Germline V CDR1 and CDR2: GTSNPN, SVGIG (reference sequence). The CDR3 spells CAWSLSAQGTEQYF. In DNA, the CDR3 is TGTGCCTGGAGTCTATCGGCACAGGGAACCGAGCAGTACTTC.

The chain couples TRBV6-5 to TRBJ1-6; D might be TRBD1 (5 bases). There are 15 residues in the CDR3. The germline V gene encodes CDR1 MNHEY and CDR2 SVGAGI. V was pared by 7 bases and J by 0 bases, with 10 bases between. CDR3 nucleotides: TGTGCCAGCATGTCAGGGAGCTCCTATAATTCACCCCTCCACTTT. Translated, it gives CASMSGSSYNSPLHF.

As to this clone: Relative to the germline gene, one junction end is altered; a read error may explain this. The V and J genes are TRBV7-7 and TRBJ2-5; a possible D gene is TRBD1 (5 bases). The CDR3 contains 14 residues. Germline assignment: CDR1 SSHAT and CDR2 FNYEAQ (reference sequence). The CDR3 nucleotides are TGTGCTAGCAGCCTGAGACAGAGTCAAGAGACCCAGTACTTC. This encodes CASSLRQSQETQYF.

The chain couples TRBV18 to TRBJ1-3, with 8 nucleotides matching TRBD1. This CDR3 contains 17 residues. The germline V gene encodes CDR1 KGHSH and CDR2 LQKENI. J lost 0 bases, V lost 2 bases, and 6 bases had no gene match. The CDR3: CASSPRQGTNSGNTIYF. CDR3 nucleotide sequence: TGTGCCAGCTCACCAAGACAGGGGACAAACTCTGGAAACACCATATATTTT.

This chain joins TRBV11-3 and TRBJ2-3; D gene unclear. This CDR3 has 15 amino acids. Germline CDR1 reads SGHNT; CDR2 reads YENEEA. V was shortened by 0 bases and J by 3 bases, with 10 bases between the two germline ends. The CDR3 DNA follows: TGTGCCAGCAGCTTAGATGGCTCCTCGACAGATACGCAGTATTTT. This gives the protein CASSLDGSSTDTQYF. The full variable domain, its missing parts supplied by reference TRBV11-3 and TRBJ2-3, is EAGVVQSPRYKIIEKKQPVAFWCNPISGHNTLYWYLQNLGQGPELLIRYENEEAVDDSQLPKDRFSAERLKGVDSTLKIQPAELGDSAVYLCASSLDGSSTDTQYFGPGTRLTVL.

V usage is TRBV7-2 and J usage is TRBJ2-3, with TRBD2 identical over 10 bases. J gave up 7 bases and V 7 bases, and 11 bases lay outside the gene matches. Per germline, CDR1 SGHTA and CDR2 FQGNSA. There are 15 residues in the CDR3. The DNA of the CDR3 is TGTGCCAGCACCGAGGCGAGCGGGGGGGCCTATACGCAGTATTTT. Its protein product is CASTEASGGAYTQYF.

The chain employs TRBV6-1 and TRBJ1-6; no definite D call. The CDR3 is made up of 15 amino acids. Germline CDR1 reads MNHNS; CDR2 reads SASEGT. V dropped 2 bases and J dropped 9 bases, with 14 bases sitting between them. The CDR3 loop is CASSETSGPTSPLHF. CDR3 DNA: TGTGCCAGCAGTGAAACGTCCGGGCCGACTTCACCCCTCCACTTT.

The chain recombines TRBV30 with TRBJ1-2, with a tentative D call TRBD1 (5 bases). This CDR3 has 11 residues. V was trimmed by 3 bases and J by 4 bases, leaving 6 bases between them. Germline V gives CDR1 GTSNPN, CDR2 SVGIG (reference sequence). CDR3 DNA sequence: TGTGCCTGGAGAGACAGCTATGGCTACACCTTC. Translated: CAWRDSYGYTF.

The rearrangement links TRBV19 to TRBJ1-4; TRBD1 agrees at 10 bases. This CDR3 is built from 17 residues. J lost 7 bases, V lost 8 bases, and 16 bases had no gene match. Germline assignment: CDR1 LNHDA and CDR2 SQIVND (reference sequence). The CDR3 region has the DNA TGTGCCAGTCAGCAGACAGGGGGCGTTTGGTCTCCTGAAAAACTGTTTTTT. This sequence encodes CASQQTGGVWSPEKLFF.

This clone occurred once. The chain links TRBV11-2 to TRBJ1-2; no firm D call. Trimming left V 5 bases short and J 4 bases short, with 14 bases between. CDR3 size: 14 residues. Germline V lookup: CDR1 SGHAT, CDR2 FQNNGV. As DNA, the CDR3 is TGTGCCAGCAGCCGCTCCCGGGCCTCCTATGGCTACACCTTC. Protein: CASSRSRASYGYTF.

The chain links TRBV2 to TRBJ2-7; 9 bases line up with TRBD2. The CDR3 has 16 residues. Germline V gives CDR1 SNHLY, CDR2 FYNNEI. V was pared by 6 bases and J by 3 bases, with 12 bases of the junction left unmatched. The CDR3 bases are TGTGCCAGCAGCGCCGAGGCGGGACTAGCTGACTACGAGCAGTACTTC. Its protein is CASSAEAGLADYEQYF. Full variable domain (remainder filled in from reference TRBV2 and TRBJ2-7): EPEVTQTPSHQVTQMGQEVILRCVPISNHLYFYWYRQILGQKVEFLVSFYNNEISEKSEIFDDQFSVERPDGSNFTLKIRSTKLEDSAMYFCASSAEAGLADYEQYFGPGTRLTVT.

This chain links TRBV19 with TRBJ1-5; D perhaps matches TRBD1 (6 bases). Trimming removed 3 bases from V and 0 bases from J, with 9 bases in between. Germline loops: CDR1 LNHDA, CDR2 SQIVND (reference sequence). CDR3 size: 15 residues. CDR3 sequence: CASSIDRPSNQPQHF. The CDR3 DNA follows: TGTGCCAGTAGTATCGACAGGCCTAGCAATCAGCCCCAGCATTTT. Variable domain in full (rest from reference TRBV19 and TRBJ1-5): DGGITQSPKYLFRKEGQNVTLSCEQNLNHDAMYWYRQDPGQGLRLIYYSQIVNDFQKGDIAEGYSVSREKKESFPLTVTSAQKNPTAFYLCASSIDRPSNQPQHFGDGTRLSIL.

The gene calls are TRBV7-2 and TRBJ2-1; D perhaps matches TRBD2 (6 bases). The CDR3 covers 15 residues. Between the trimmed V and J ends, which lost 7 bases and 6 bases, there was a span of 19 bases. CDR1 is SGHTA and CDR2 is FQGNSA in the germline V gene. Here the CDR3 reads CASTVLGLSSNEQFF. The DNA of the CDR3 is TGTGCCAGCACCGTGTTGGGACTCAGTAGCAATGAGCAGTTCTTC.

The chain employs TRBV9 and TRBJ2-1; TRBD2 is a possible D gene (7 bases). The germline gives CDR1 SGDLS, CDR2 YYNGEE. There are 15 residues in the CDR3. Trimming pared 0 bases from V and 2 bases from J, leaving 9 bases between. The CDR3: CASSVGGGAYNEQFF. The CDR3 nucleotides read TGTGCCAGCAGCGTAGGAGGGGGGGCCTACAATGAGCAGTTCTTC. The whole variable domain, filled in from reference TRBV9 and TRBJ2-1, reads DSGVTQTPKHLITATGQRVTLRCSPRSGDLSVYWYQQSLDQGLQFLIQYYNGEERAKGNILERFSAQQFPDLHSELNLSSLELGDSALYFCASSVGGGAYNEQFFGPGTRLTVL.

This clone has just a few counts. The rearrangement links TRBV6-5 to TRBJ1-2; D gene unclear. V shed 0 bases and J shed 3 bases, with 11 bases lying between them. The CDR3 runs to 15 residues. Germline loops: CDR1 MNHEY, CDR2 SVGAGI. The CDR3 spells CASSYSQNGDYGYTF. The CDR3, as DNA: TGTGCCAGCAGTTACTCACAGAATGGCGACTATGGCTACACCTTC.

The chain links TRBV18 to TRBJ2-1; 7 nucleotides agree with TRBD2. The V segment lost 2 bases and the J segment 1 base; nucleotides outside the gene matches: 14. Germline CDR1 is KGHSH and CDR2 is LQKENI. The CDR3 is 19 residues long. The CDR3 region has the DNA TGTGCCAGCTCACCATCGTCCAGCGGGGCTCCTCGGTCCTACAATGAGCAGTTCTTC. Its protein product is CASSPSSSGAPRSYNEQFF.

J is TRBJ2-2 and V is TRBV6-1; D is undetermined. CDR3 length equals 13 residues. Trimming cost V 3 bases and J 0 bases, with 2 bases left between them. CDR1 and CDR2 (germline): MNHNS, SASEGT. In DNA, the CDR3 is TGTGCCAGCAGTGACCCGAACACCGGGGAGCTGTTTTTT. Translated, it gives CASSDPNTGELFF.

Written as DNA, the CDR3 is TGTGCCAGCAGTGTAGGACTAGCGGGAGAGACCCAGTACTTC. As protein: CASSVGLAGETQYF. The chain recombines TRBV2 with TRBJ2-5; 11 bases map to TRBD2. CDR3 length: 14 residues. Germline values: CDR1 SNHLY, CDR2 FYNNEI. The V gene end was trimmed by 4 bases and the J gene end by 4 bases; junction bases not matched to a gene: 2. The full variable domain, its missing parts supplied by reference TRBV2 and TRBJ2-5, is EPEVTQTPSHQVTQMGQEVILRCVPISNHLYFYWYRQILGQKVEFLVSFYNNEISEKSEIFDDQFSVERPDGSNFTLKIRSTKLEDSAMYFCASSVGLAGETQYFGPGTRLLVL.

CDR3 residues: CASSPRTGGIPNEKLFF. The CDR3 bases are TGCGCCAGCAGCCCCAGGACAGGGGGCATCCCTAATGAAAAACTGTTTTTT. J is TRBJ1-4 and V is TRBV4-1; 11 bases line up with TRBD1. CDR3 length equals 17 residues. J gave up 3 bases and V 4 bases, and 7 bases lay outside the gene matches. Germline CDR1 is MGHRA and CDR2 is YSYEKL.

The V gene is TRBV14, the J gene TRBJ1-1; D is ambiguous. In germline, CDR1 is SGHDN, CDR2 FVKESK. This CDR3 contains 13 residues. V lost 3 bases to trimming and J lost 0 bases, with 5 bases between them. The CDR3 is CASSHSMNTEAFF. In DNA form, the CDR3 reads TGTGCCAGCAGCCATTCAATGAACACTGAAGCTTTCTTT.

The rearrangement uses TRBV7-9 and TRBJ2-4; D is undetermined. V was trimmed by 1 base and J by 1 base, leaving 8 bases between them. This CDR3 has 15 residues. Germline CDR1 reads SEHNR; CDR2 reads FQNEAQ (reference sequence). The CDR3 bases are TGTGCCAGCAGCTTAGGTGGATCGGCCAAAAACATTCAGTACTTC. As protein: CASSLGGSAKNIQYF.

The chain couples TRBV9 to TRBJ2-2; D unresolved. Per the germline V gene, CDR1 is SGDLS and CDR2 is YYNGEE. V was clipped by 0 bases and J by 6 bases, with 3 bases between them. This CDR3 spans 12 amino acids. The CDR3 loop reads CASSVAAGELFF. The CDR3 bases are TGTGCCAGCAGCGTAGCCGCCGGGGAGCTGTTTTTT.

This chain connects TRBV9 to TRBJ1-2, with 9 bases aligning to TRBD1. Germline-derived CDR1 and CDR2 are SGDLS and YYNGEE. V lost 4 bases and J lost 3; bases outside the gene matches: 10. The CDR3 has 16 residues. The CDR3 loop reads CASSLALQGADYGYTF. CDR3 bases: TGTGCCAGCAGCCTTGCTTTACAGGGGGCGGACTATGGCTACACCTTC.

DNA for the CDR3: TGTGCCATCAGTGAGCCCACAGGGGGCGCGACTAATGAAAAACTGTTTTTT. It encodes CAISEPTGGATNEKLFF. The gene calls are TRBV10-3 and TRBJ1-4, with TRBD1 matching over 9 bases. Germline assignment: CDR1 ENHRY and CDR2 SYGVKD. V lost 2 bases, J lost 2 bases, and 6 bases stayed unmatched. This CDR3 spans 17 amino acids.

The CDR3 coding sequence is TGTGCCAGCGGTAGGACCGGGACAGCTAATGAAAAACTGTTTTTT. Amino acids: CASGRTGTANEKLFF. J is TRBJ1-4 and V is TRBV2; 7 nucleotides agree with TRBD1. The CDR3 is 15 residues long. Unmatched junction bases numbered 9, after V lost 8 bases and J lost 3 bases. Per the germline V gene, CDR1 is SNHLY and CDR2 is FYNNEI.

The gene calls are TRBV5-1 and TRBJ1-4, with D hard to call. Per germline, CDR1 SGHRS and CDR2 YFSETQ. The CDR3 is 15 amino acids. With 4 bases removed from V and 0 bases from J, the gap between germline ends came to 10 bases. This chain's CDR3 is CASSVTTATNEKLFF. CDR3 DNA sequence: TGCGCCAGCAGCGTGACAACCGCAACTAATGAAAAACTGTTTTTT.